The TCR beta chain under discussion was sequenced for a study of CD8+CD57+ T cells in acquired aplastic anemia. Study as a whole: 3 to 3.5 ug was the average amount of DNA from sorted CD4+ and CD8+ cells.

This clonotype was detected only a few times. Its matching antigen is unknown. The study's findings and limits: Any difference that existed in CD8+ Simpson's diversity between patients and controls was not significant.

Previously, flow cytometry had revealed CD8+CD57+ cell expansion in the patients chosen for sequencing. Acquired aplastic anemia of severe grade affected all patients. When blood sampling took place, the patients had received no therapy. TCR beta VDJ and CDR3 were profiled, and genomic DNA was the template. One entry per CDR3 protein, called by TCRdb with MiXCR from the reads. This sample has under 200,000 distinct CDR3 sequences, with about half found just once. The receptor was derived from a human donor with aplastic anemia. Sequenced input: sorted CD4+, CD8+, or CD8+CD57+ T cells (not recorded which) from PBMCs.

CDR3: CAISESGVRGNTIYF. The CDR3 region has the DNA TGTGCCATCAGTGAGTCGGGGGTGCGCGGAAACACCATATATTTT. This chain connects TRBV10-3 to TRBJ1-3; tentative D call: TRBD1 (5 bases). This CDR3 is built from 15 residues. Germline loops: CDR1 ENHRY, CDR2 SYGVKD. V lost 0 bases to trimming and J lost 4 bases, with 10 bases between them.